Listed below are T cell receptor beta chains from one sample, sequenced in a study of cytomegalovirus exposure and HLA in healthy donors. Clones were read by immunoSEQ multiplex PCR, and TCRdb kept only the in-frame ones, dropping some. This table has 100,000 to 120,000 clones, around 80% appearing once. Specimen: PBMCs. These receptor sequences come from a man younger than 40 in good health and CMV-seropositive. CDR3s include the opening cysteine and the closing phenylalanine or tryptophan. Fields, in order: D gene, V gene, CDR3 length, clone size, J gene, CDR3 DNA, CDR3 protein. D genes are given only for firm matches. Size is omitted from some rows. Given values are once, few, many or a class for expanded clones.

d_gene: -; v_gene: TRBV9; len: 18; abundance: -; j_gene: TRBJ2-3; CDR3nt: TGTGCCAGCAGCGTAGGAGAATCAAGGCGGGGTCCCACAGATACGCAGTATTTT; CDR3aa: CASSVGESRRGPTDTQYF
d_gene: -; v_gene: TRBV7-9; len: 16; abundance: -; j_gene: TRBJ1-1; CDR3nt: TGTGCCAGCAGCTTACGGCAGGCCCCGGAGAACACTGAAGCTTTCTTT; CDR3aa: CASSLRQAPENTEAFF
d_gene: -; v_gene: TRBV7-3; len: 21; abundance: -; j_gene: TRBJ2-2; CDR3nt: TGTGCCAGCAGCTTAACGGGGCCAGGCGGGACGGAACAACTTAGGGACGGGGAGCTGTTTTTT; CDR3aa: CASSLTGPGGTEQLRDGELFF
d_gene: -; v_gene: TRBV28; len: 13; abundance: few; j_gene: TRBJ1-6; CDR3nt: TGTGCCAGCAGTCGCAGGTATAATTCACCCCTCCACTTT; CDR3aa: CASSRRYNSPLHF
d_gene: -; v_gene: TRBV28; len: 11; abundance: -; j_gene: TRBJ1-1; CDR3nt: TGTGCCAGCAGTTTCAGTACTGAAGCTTTCTTT; CDR3aa: CASSFSTEAFF
d_gene: -; v_gene: TRBV9; len: 13; abundance: -; j_gene: TRBJ1-1; CDR3nt: TGTGCCAGCAGCCTCACAGGGAGCACTGAAGCTTTCTTT; CDR3aa: CASSLTGSTEAFF
d_gene: -; v_gene: TRBV4-1; len: 12; abundance: once; j_gene: TRBJ2-1; CDR3nt: TGCGCCAGCAGCCACCAGGGTTATGAGCAGTTCTTC; CDR3aa: CASSHQGYEQFF
d_gene: TRBD2; v_gene: TRBV30; len: 12; abundance: -; j_gene: TRBJ2-7; CDR3nt: TGTGCCTGGAGTCGGGGGGCCTACGAGCAGTACTTC; CDR3aa: CAWSRGAYEQYF
d_gene: -; v_gene: TRBV11-2; len: 17; abundance: -; j_gene: TRBJ1-3; CDR3nt: TGTGCCAGCAGCTCCCACATTGGGGCGTTTCTGGGAAACACCATATATTTT; CDR3aa: CASSSHIGAFLGNTIYF
d_gene: -; v_gene: TRBV28; len: 18; abundance: -; j_gene: TRBJ1-3; CDR3nt: TGTGCCAGCAGTGGGGTCGGACAGCCGGATTTCTCTGGAAACACCATATATTTT; CDR3aa: CASSGVGQPDFSGNTIYF
d_gene: TRBD2; v_gene: TRBV7-8; len: 20; abundance: -; j_gene: TRBJ2-4; CDR3nt: TGTGCCAGCAGCCCCTTAGGGCGGGGGGGCAGAATCTTAGCCAAAAACATTCAGTACTTC; CDR3aa: CASSPLGRGGRILAKNIQYF
d_gene: TRBD1; v_gene: TRBV16; len: 15; abundance: -; j_gene: TRBJ2-2; CDR3nt: TGTGCCAGCAGCCCAATCGACAGGGGAGAAGGGGAGCTGTTTTTT; CDR3aa: CASSPIDRGEGELFF
d_gene: -; v_gene: TRBV11-2; len: 12; abundance: -; j_gene: TRBJ1-4; CDR3nt: TGTGCCAGCAGACAGGGTTTCGAAAAACTGTTTTTT; CDR3aa: CASRQGFEKLFF
d_gene: TRBD2; v_gene: TRBV7-3; len: 16; abundance: -; j_gene: TRBJ2-1; CDR3nt: TGTGCCAGCAGCTCTCTAGCGGGGGTACGGTACAATGAGCAGTTCTTC; CDR3aa: CASSSLAGVRYNEQFF
d_gene: -; v_gene: TRBV9; len: 12; abundance: -; j_gene: TRBJ2-1; CDR3nt: TGTGCCAGCAGCGGAAGGGGAAATGAGCAGTTCTTC; CDR3aa: CASSGRGNEQFF
d_gene: -; v_gene: TRBV6-5; len: 13; abundance: few; j_gene: TRBJ2-7; CDR3nt: TGTGCCAGCACCCACAGGGAATCCTACGAGCAGTACTTC; CDR3aa: CASTHRESYEQYF
d_gene: -; v_gene: TRBV12-5; len: 15; abundance: -; j_gene: TRBJ2-7; CDR3nt: TGTGCTAGTGGTTTGGCCCCCGCGCATACCTACGAGCAGTACTTC; CDR3aa: CASGLAPAHTYEQYF
d_gene: TRBD1; v_gene: TRBV19; len: 15; abundance: -; j_gene: TRBJ1-2; CDR3nt: TGTGCCAGTAGTCCTTCCGGGACAGAGAACTATGGCTACACCTTC; CDR3aa: CASSPSGTENYGYTF
d_gene: TRBD1; v_gene: TRBV27; len: 14; abundance: -; j_gene: TRBJ2-7; CDR3nt: TGTGCCAGCAGACAGGGGACAGGGATTCACGAGCAGTACTTC; CDR3aa: CASRQGTGIHEQYF
d_gene: -; v_gene: TRBV7-9; len: 15; abundance: once; j_gene: TRBJ2-5; CDR3nt: TGTGCCAGCAGCTTGGGGGCAGGAGAGCAAGAGACCCAGTACTTC; CDR3aa: CASSLGAGEQETQYF
d_gene: TRBD2; v_gene: TRBV5-4; len: 16; abundance: -; j_gene: TRBJ2-2; CDR3nt: TGTGCCAGCAGCTTGGATAGCGGGGGGAACACCGGGGAGCTGTTTTTT; CDR3aa: CASSLDSGGNTGELFF
d_gene: -; v_gene: TRBV6-6; len: 14; abundance: -; j_gene: TRBJ1-6; CDR3nt: TGTGCCAGCAGTTATGGGCAGATGGATTCACCCCTCCACTTT; CDR3aa: CASSYGQMDSPLHF
d_gene: -; v_gene: TRBV6-5; len: 13; abundance: few; j_gene: TRBJ1-2; CDR3nt: TGTGCCAGCAGCCCACTTTCGGAGGTTGGCTACACCTTC; CDR3aa: CASSPLSEVGYTF
d_gene: TRBD1; v_gene: TRBV6-5; len: 13; abundance: -; j_gene: TRBJ2-2; CDR3nt: TGTGCCAGCGGACAGGAGAACACCGGGGAGCTGTTTTTT; CDR3aa: CASGQENTGELFF
d_gene: TRBD1; v_gene: TRBV7-2; len: 15; abundance: few; j_gene: TRBJ1-5; CDR3nt: TGTGCCAGCAGCTCGGGACAGGGGAGCAATCAGCCCCAGCATTTT; CDR3aa: CASSSGQGSNQPQHF
d_gene: TRBD1; v_gene: TRBV7-3; len: 16; abundance: -; j_gene: TRBJ2-3; CDR3nt: TGTGCCAGCAGCCAAACGACAGGGGGGATCACAGATACGCAGTATTTT; CDR3aa: CASSQTTGGITDTQYF
d_gene: -; v_gene: TRBV6-5; len: 14; abundance: once; j_gene: TRBJ1-2; CDR3nt: TGTGCCAGCAGGCCAGACAGGTTGATCTATGGCTACACCTTC; CDR3aa: CASRPDRLIYGYTF
d_gene: TRBD1; v_gene: TRBV6-5; len: 15; abundance: -; j_gene: TRBJ1-2; CDR3nt: TGTGCCAGCAGCCCGGTTGACAGGGGATTCTATGGCTACACCTTC; CDR3aa: CASSPVDRGFYGYTF
d_gene: -; v_gene: TRBV7-6; len: 16; abundance: -; j_gene: TRBJ2-3; CDR3nt: TGTGCCAGCAGCCGAACGGGGGACGGCCTCAAAGATACGCAGTATTTT; CDR3aa: CASSRTGDGLKDTQYF
d_gene: -; v_gene: TRBV5-8; len: 13; abundance: once; j_gene: TRBJ2-1; CDR3nt: TGTGCCAGCAGCTTTGTCCTATACAATGAGCAGTTCTTC; CDR3aa: CASSFVLYNEQFF
d_gene: -; v_gene: TRBV11-2; len: 11; abundance: -; j_gene: TRBJ2-5; CDR3nt: TGTGCCAGCAGCCGGGGAGAGACCCAGTACTTC; CDR3aa: CASSRGETQYF
d_gene: -; v_gene: TRBV28; len: 14; abundance: -; j_gene: TRBJ1-4; CDR3nt: TGTGCCAGCAGCCCAAGACAAGGCCATGAAAAACTGTTTTTT; CDR3aa: CASSPRQGHEKLFF